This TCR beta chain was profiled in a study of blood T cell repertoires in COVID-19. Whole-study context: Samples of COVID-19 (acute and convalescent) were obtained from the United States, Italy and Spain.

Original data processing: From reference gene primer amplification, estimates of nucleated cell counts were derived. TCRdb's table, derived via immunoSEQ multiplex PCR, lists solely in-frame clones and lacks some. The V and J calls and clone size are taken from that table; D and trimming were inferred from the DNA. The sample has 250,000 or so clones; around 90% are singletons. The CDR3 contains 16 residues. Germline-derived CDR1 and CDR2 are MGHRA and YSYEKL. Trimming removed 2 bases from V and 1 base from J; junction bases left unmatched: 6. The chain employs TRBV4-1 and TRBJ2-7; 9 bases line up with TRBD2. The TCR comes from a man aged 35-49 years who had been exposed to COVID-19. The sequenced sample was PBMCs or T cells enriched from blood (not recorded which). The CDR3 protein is CASSQSTSGTSYEQYF. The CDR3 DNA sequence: TGCGCCAGCAGCCAATCGACTAGCGGAACTTCCTACGAGCAGTACTTC.